These T cell receptor beta chains were read from a single sample in a study of vaccination and CD4 T cells after COVID-19. TCRdb fed the PCR reads into MiXCR, producing one record per CDR3 protein. The repertoire holds about 11,000 distinct CDR3 sequences, with 76% as singletons. Their recognized antigens are unknown. Material for sequencing was CD4+ T cells from blood, cultured in vitro. The receptors here all came from a human donor who had recovered from COVID-19. CDR3s include the opening cysteine and the closing phenylalanine or tryptophan. The order of the fields is clone size, J gene, V gene, D gene, CDR3 protein, CDR3 DNA. A D gene is named only where the DNA matches it firmly. Expanded clones are given a class, and other clones once, few, many or no size at all.

>NA|TRBJ1-1|TRBV12-3/TRBV12-4|NA
CASSTREGMNTEAFF
TGTGCCAGCTCGACGAGGGAGGGAATGAACACTGAAGCTTTCTTT
>NA|TRBJ1-2|TRBV6-2/TRBV6-3|TRBD1
CASRPNRGSSYGYTF
TGTGCCAGCAGACCGAACAGGGGATCCTCTTATGGCTACACCTTC
>NA|TRBJ1-5|TRBV6-2/TRBV6-3|TRBD1
CASSTGGQPQHF
TGTGCCAGCAGTACAGGGGGGCAGCCCCAGCATTTT
>NA|TRBJ1-6|TRBV10-2|NA
CASRGTEHNSPLHF
TGCGCCAGCAGGGGTACGGAACATAATTCACCCCTCCACTTT
>NA|TRBJ1-5|TRBV12-3/TRBV12-4|TRBD1
CASSRGQVLPREQRSNQPQHF
TGTGCCAGCAGTAGGGGACAGGTCCTCCCACGGGAACAGAGGAGCAATCAGCCCCAGCATTTT
>NA|TRBJ2-3|TRBV20-1|NA
CSAETGGTDTQYF
TGCAGTGCGGAGACTGGAGGCACAGATACGCAGTATTTT
>NA|TRBJ1-5|TRBV28|TRBD1
CASSSGQGNQPQHF
TGTGCCAGCAGTTCGGGACAGGGCAATCAGCCCCAGCATTTT
>few|TRBJ2-7|TRBV6-1|TRBD1
CALGSGGQGREQYF
TGTGCCCTCGGCTCGGGGGGACAGGGGCGCGAGCAGTACTTC
>NA|TRBJ2-7|TRBV12-3/TRBV12-4|TRBD1
CASTPGQGTEQYF
TGTGCCAGCACCCCGGGACAGGGAACCGAGCAGTACTTC
>NA|TRBJ1-2|TRBV20-1|TRBD1
CSAIPGQADNYGYTF
TGCAGTGCTATACCGGGACAGGCTGATAACTATGGCTACACCTTC
>NA|TRBJ2-3|TRBV7-2|NA
CASSLQGTDTQYF
TGTGCCAGCAGCTTACAGGGCACAGATACGCAGTATTTT
>NA|TRBJ2-2|TRBV24-1|TRBD2
CATRGTSGSSDTGELFF
TGTGCCACTAGAGGTACTAGCGGGAGTTCCGACACCGGGGAGCTGTTTTTT
>NA|TRBJ2-7|TRBV6-2/TRBV6-3|NA
CASTFGGKYYEQYF
TGTGCCAGCACTTTCGGCGGGAAGTATTACGAGCAGTACTTC
>NA|TRBJ1-1|TRBV7-3|NA
CASSVSSNTEAFF
TGTGCCAGCAGCGTAAGTAGTAACACTGAAGCTTTCTTT
>NA|TRBJ2-2|TRBV5-1|NA
CASSPGNGIIGELFF
TGCGCCAGCAGCCCTGGCAACGGGATCATCGGGGAGCTGTTTTTT
>NA|TRBJ2-2|TRBV7-3|TRBD1
CASREQGATGELFF
TGTGCCAGCAGGGAACAGGGGGCCACCGGGGAGCTGTTTTTT
>NA|TRBJ1-1|TRBV7-2|TRBD1
CASSPRTGGIEAFF
TGTGCCAGCAGCCCGCGCACAGGGGGGATTGAAGCTTTCTTT
>NA|TRBJ2-2|TRBV5-1|NA
CASSFDRELFF
TGCGCCAGCAGCTTCGACCGGGAGCTGTTTTTT
>NA|TRBJ2-7|TRBV6-1|NA
CASTHRGGGGAEQYF
TGTGCCAGCACACACCGTGGGGGGGGGGGCGCCGAGCAGTACTTC
>NA|TRBJ2-3|TRBV24-1|NA
CATSASGQFRDTQYF
TGTGCCACCAGTGCATCAGGGCAGTTCAGAGATACGCAGTATTTT
>NA|TRBJ1-6|TRBV7-8|NA
CASSLGLGGSPLHF
TGTGCCAGCAGCCTGGGGCTAGGGGGTTCACCCCTCCACTTT
>NA|TRBJ2-3|TRBV24-1|NA
CATSVGSPQTDTQYF
TGTGCCACCAGTGTCGGGTCCCCTCAAACAGATACGCAGTATTTT
>NA|TRBJ1-5|TRBV20-1|TRBD1
CSATRDRGQPQHF
TGCAGTGCTACCCGGGACAGGGGCCAGCCCCAGCATTTT
>NA|TRBJ2-4|TRBV11-2|NA
CASSLDRGNIQYF
TGTGCCAGCAGCTTAGATCGAGGAAACATTCAGTACTTC
>few|TRBJ2-4|TRBV27|NA
CASSLTWPEGLQYF
TGTGCCAGCAGTTTAACATGGCCCGAGGGCCTTCAGTACTTC
>few|TRBJ2-2|TRBV12-3/TRBV12-4|TRBD2
CASRLAGTNTGELFF
TGTGCCAGCAGACTAGCGGGGACGAACACCGGGGAGCTGTTTTTT
>NA|TRBJ2-2|TRBV2|NA
CASWGNTGELFF
TGTGCCAGCTGGGGGAACACCGGGGAGCTGTTTTTT
>NA|TRBJ1-6|TRBV5-5|NA
CASSSLAGINSPLHF
TGTGCCAGCAGCTCCCTGGCAGGGATCAATTCACCCCTCCACTTT
>NA|TRBJ2-3|TRBV18|TRBD1
CASSPPGQGTDTQYF
TGTGCCAGCTCACCACCGGGACAGGGTACAGATACGCAGTATTTT
>NA|TRBJ1-2|TRBV20-1|NA
CSASEPGVNYGYTF
TGCAGTGCTAGTGAGCCGGGGGTTAACTATGGCTACACCTTC
>NA|TRBJ2-4|TRBV7-3|NA
CASSGRSGLTKNIQYF
TGTGCCAGCAGCGGCCGGTCGGGTCTAACCAAAAACATTCAGTACTTC
>NA|TRBJ1-1|TRBV2|TRBD1
CASSGQGGTEAFF
TGTGCCAGCAGCGGACAGGGAGGGACTGAAGCTTTCTTT
>NA|TRBJ1-1|TRBV7-3|NA
CASSLGGYNTEAFF
TGTGCCAGCAGCTTAGGGGGGTACAACACTGAAGCTTTCTTT
>NA|TRBJ2-3|TRBV2|TRBD2
CASRWGTSGGKSTDTQYF
TGTGCCAGCAGGTGGGGGACTAGCGGGGGGAAAAGCACAGATACGCAGTATTTT
>NA|TRBJ2-3|TRBV10-3|TRBD2
CAIKTLAGTPDTQYF
TGTGCCATAAAGACGCTAGCGGGGACCCCGGATACGCAGTATTTT
>NA|TRBJ1-3|TRBV15|NA
CATSRDRPRGNTIYF
TGTGCCACCAGCAGAGATCGACCCCGTGGAAACACCATATATTTT
>few|TRBJ1-6|TRBV11-3|NA
CASSRLSGGRVLNSPLHF
TGTGCCAGCAGCCGCCTTTCCGGGGGGCGCGTGTTGAATTCACCCCTCCACTTT
>NA|TRBJ1-2|TRBV30|NA
CAWSPMEGGKTNYGYTF
TGTGCCTGGAGCCCCATGGAGGGGGGCAAAACTAACTATGGCTACACCTTC
>NA|TRBJ1-2|TRBV24-1|NA
CATSDQTGNYGYTF
TGTGCCACCAGTGATCAGACAGGAAACTATGGCTACACCTTC
>large|TRBJ1-2|TRBV30|NA
CAWRGGVGYTF
TGTGCCTGGAGGGGCGGGGTTGGCTACACCTTC
>NA|TRBJ1-2|TRBV20-1|NA
CSASRADFNYGYTF
TGCAGTGCTAGTAGGGCAGATTTTAACTATGGCTACACCTTC
>NA|TRBJ2-2|TRBV23-1|NA
CASSHPLQDGQDTGELFF
TGCGCCAGCAGTCACCCACTACAGGATGGGCAAGACACCGGGGAGCTGTTTTTT
>NA|TRBJ2-7|TRBV6-1|NA
CASLDFGRHYEQYF
TGTGCCAGCCTGGACTTTGGACGGCACTACGAGCAGTACTTC
>NA|TRBJ1-5|TRBV19|TRBD1
CASSMPQGARGDQPQHF
TGTGCCAGTAGTATGCCACAGGGGGCGAGGGGAGATCAGCCCCAGCATTTT
>NA|TRBJ1-2|TRBV14|NA
CASSQEATVGYTF
TGTGCCAGCAGCCAAGAAGCCACTGTAGGCTACACCTTC
>NA|TRBJ1-1|TRBV28|NA
CASSLTRVGMNTEAFF
TGTGCCAGCAGTTTAACCAGGGTAGGCATGAACACTGAAGCTTTCTTT
>NA|TRBJ1-1|TRBV10-3|TRBD1
CAISADRGGNTEAFF
TGTGCCATCAGTGCCGACAGGGGGGGGAACACTGAAGCTTTCTTT
>NA|TRBJ1-5|TRBV28|NA
CASSFSGQPQHF
TGTGCCAGCAGTTTCTCCGGTCAGCCCCAGCATTTT
>NA|TRBJ2-7|TRBV7-9|TRBD1
CASSSDRGADEQYF
TGTGCCAGCAGCTCGGACAGGGGTGCGGACGAGCAGTACTTC
>once|TRBJ2-3|TRBV6-5|TRBD2
CASSYSGLAGLTDTQYF
TGTGCCAGCAGTTACTCCGGACTAGCGGGGCTCACAGATACGCAGTATTTT
>few|TRBJ1-6|TRBV12-3/TRBV12-4|NA
CASSFGDNSPLHF
TGTGCCAGCAGTTTTGGGGATAATTCACCCCTCCACTTT